These 11 T cell receptor beta chains share one sample of origin, sequenced in a study of blood T cells in healthy people across ages. The use of a sample-barcoded 5' primer and a J-beta primer mix characterized a second PCR of roughly 6 to 12 cycles. TCRdb recomputed calls from the 5' RACE reads with MiXCR, one row per CDR3 protein. Among 800,000 to 950,000 distinct CDR3 sequences listed, around 46% were seen once. The sample comprised blood. These receptors were obtained from a man under 40 in good health.

The V call is TRBV3-1, the J call TRBJ1-6; 7 bases match TRBD1. The CDR3 runs 15 residues. Germline CDR1 LGHDT, CDR2 YNNKEL (reference sequence). Trimming cost V 0 bases and J 9 bases; bases outside gene matches: 5. CDR3 in DNA: TGTGCCAGCAGCCAAGAGGCAAGGGGGCTTTCACCCCTCCACTTT. This gives the protein CASSQEARGLSPLHF.

The chain couples TRBV6-1 to TRBJ1-1; unclear D gene. Trimming shortened V by 5 bases and J by 0 bases, and 22 bases separated the two germline ends. Germline lookup yields CDR1 MNHNS and CDR2 SASEGT. This CDR3 spans 18 amino acids. CDR3 loop: CASSPPLYKSLLNTEAFF. In DNA form, the CDR3 reads TGTGCCAGCAGTCCCCCACTGTACAAGTCGCTCCTGAACACTGAAGCTTTCTTT.

The V and J genes are TRBV7-2 and TRBJ2-7; D gene uncertain. CDR3 length: 13 amino acids. Trimming left V 8 bases short and J 0 bases short, with 11 bases between. Germline V gene lookup returns CDR1 SGHTA and CDR2 FQGNSA. The chain's CDR3 is CASELRSSYEQYF. In nucleotides, the CDR3 is TGTGCCAGCGAGCTTCGTTCCTCCTACGAGCAGTACTTC.

The chain employs TRBV27 and TRBJ2-7; D ambiguous. Looked up from germline, CDR1 is MNHEY and CDR2 is SMNVEV (reference sequence). CDR3 length: 13 amino acids. The ends were cut back, 4 bases at V and 2 bases at J, with 9 bases in the middle. CDR3 in amino acids: CASSYTDAYEQYF. CDR3 nucleotides: TGTGCCAGCAGTTACACGGACGCCTACGAGCAGTACTTC.

The chain combines TRBV4-1 with TRBJ2-2; D is unresolved. Germline CDR1 is MGHRA and CDR2 is YSYEKL. Trimming took off 1 base at V and 4 bases at J, with 16 bases between the two ends. The CDR3 length is 17 residues. CDR3 protein: CASSQVSGFGITGELFF. The CDR3 nucleotides are TGCGCCAGCAGCCAAGTTTCCGGTTTTGGGATCACCGGGGAGCTGTTTTTT.

This clonotype has just a few counts. The chain combines TRBV6-5 with TRBJ2-1; 10 positions match TRBD2. V lost 0 bases to trimming and J lost 0 bases; unmatched junction nucleotides: 11. Germline V gene sequence: CDR1 MNHEY, CDR2 SVGAGI. This CDR3 contains 20 residues. In nucleotides, the CDR3 is TGTGCCAGCAGTTACTCATCTAGCGGGGGAGTCGGGAGCTCCTACAATGAGCAGTTCTTC. As protein: CASSYSSSGGVGSSYNEQFF.

This clonotype was counted a few times. The V gene is TRBV6-5, the J gene TRBJ2-1; the D call may be TRBD1 or TRBD2 (5 bases each). Trimming took 5 bases from V and 5 from J, leaving 16 bases between them. CDR3 length: 15 amino acids. Looked up from germline, CDR1 is MNHEY and CDR2 is SVGAGI. CDR3 bases: TGTGCCAGCAGTAACGACGAGGGGAAGGACAATGAGCAGTTCTTC. Translation: CASSNDEGKDNEQFF.

The chain recombines TRBV20-1 with TRBJ2-1; D assignment may be TRBD1 or TRBD2 (7 bases each). Trimming stripped 3 bases from V and 6 bases from J, with 12 bases between. The CDR3 runs to 13 residues. The germline V gene encodes CDR1 DFQATT and CDR2 SNEGSKA (reference sequence). CDR3 DNA sequence: TGCAGTGCTAGCCCAGGGGGGGTCAATGAGCAGTTCTTC. The encoded protein is CSASPGGVNEQFF.

CDR3 nucleotides: TGTGCCAGCAGTGAAGTCCCCCCGAGTGGTCAGCCCCAGCATTTT. This encodes CASSEVPPSGQPQHF. The rearrangement links TRBV6-1 to TRBJ1-5; D not certain. The V end was cut by 1 base, the J end by 6 bases, with 13 bases between. CDR1 MNHNS and CDR2 SASEGT come from the germline V gene. The CDR3 extends over 15 amino acids.

The V gene is TRBV7-9, the J gene TRBJ2-5; 7 bases align to TRBD2. Gene TRBJ2-7 matches the end of the DNA better, so the J call may be wrong. Germline V gene lookup returns CDR1 SEHNR and CDR2 FQNEAQ (reference sequence). CDR3 length equals 16 residues. CDR3: CASSSLNWGGVHEQYF. DNA for the CDR3: TGTGCCAGCAGCTCGTTAAATTGGGGAGGGGTCCACGAGCAGTACTTC.

This sequence joins TRBV4-3 and TRBJ1-2; 7 bases align to TRBD1. V shed 0 bases, J shed 7 bases, and the junction held 8 bases outside the gene matches. This CDR3 spans 15 amino acids. Germline V CDR1 and CDR2: LGHNA, YSLEER. CDR3 in DNA: TGCGCCAGCAGCCAAGAGGACGGGACAGTGAGTGGCTACACCTTC. Amino acid sequence: CASSQEDGTVSGYTF.